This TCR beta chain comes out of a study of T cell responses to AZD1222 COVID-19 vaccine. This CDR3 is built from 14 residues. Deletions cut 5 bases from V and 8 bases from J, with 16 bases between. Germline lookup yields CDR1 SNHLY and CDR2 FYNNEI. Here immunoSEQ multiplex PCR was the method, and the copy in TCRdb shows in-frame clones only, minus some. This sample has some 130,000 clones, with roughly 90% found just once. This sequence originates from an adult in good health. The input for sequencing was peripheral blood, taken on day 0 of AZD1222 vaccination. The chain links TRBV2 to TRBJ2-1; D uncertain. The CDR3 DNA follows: TGTGCCAGCAGTCATTTTGATGCTAAGGATGAGCAGTTCTTC. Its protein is CASSHFDAKDEQFF.